This entry features one T cell receptor (beta chain) sequence. The antigen is undetermined. The data originate from a study of cytomegalovirus exposure and HLA in healthy donors. The PCR made use of 60 Vbeta and 13 Jbeta primers. The table came from immunoSEQ multiplex PCR; TCRdb's copy has only in-frame clones and leaves some out. The data hold about 150,000 clones, with 75% to 85% observed a single time. CDR3 size: 14 residues. CDR1 and CDR2 from the germline V gene are LGHNA and YNFKEQ. The trim removed 5 bases at V and 10 bases at J, leaving 10 bases unmatched. Study-wide results and limits: Fewer N-insertions (relative to the approximately 670-donor mean) were reportedly seen in an Asian-associated ancestry cluster in a later analysis. In a later analysis, a missense DCLRE1C variant was linked to TCR beta V- and J-gene trimming.

The specimen sequenced was PBMCs. The sequence was obtained from a human donor in good health. This sequence joins TRBV4-2 and TRBJ2-1; 8 positions agree with TRBD1. The CDR3 sequence is CASSGRQGLREQFF. The CDR3 DNA reads TGTGCCAGCAGCGGCCGACAGGGGTTGAGGGAGCAGTTCTTC.